This TCR beta chain was recovered during a study of blood T cell repertoires in COVID-19. Method: immunoSEQ multiplex PCR; TCRdb's copy keeps in-frame clones and lacks some. The data contain 110,000 to 150,000 clones, around 80% of them singletons. There are 14 residues in the CDR3. Per germline, CDR1 SGHTA and CDR2 FQGNSA. V lost 6 bases, J lost 3 bases, and 3 bases stayed unmatched. This clone was picked up a small number of times. The clonotype comes from a woman in her 50s with acute or convalescent COVID-19. J is TRBJ1-3 and V is TRBV7-2; the match to TRBD1 covers 9 bases. The sequencing sample was made of peripheral blood. CDR3: CASSRQGGGNTIYF. The CDR3 coding sequence is TGTGCCAGCAGTCGACAGGGGGGTGGAAACACCATATATTTT.